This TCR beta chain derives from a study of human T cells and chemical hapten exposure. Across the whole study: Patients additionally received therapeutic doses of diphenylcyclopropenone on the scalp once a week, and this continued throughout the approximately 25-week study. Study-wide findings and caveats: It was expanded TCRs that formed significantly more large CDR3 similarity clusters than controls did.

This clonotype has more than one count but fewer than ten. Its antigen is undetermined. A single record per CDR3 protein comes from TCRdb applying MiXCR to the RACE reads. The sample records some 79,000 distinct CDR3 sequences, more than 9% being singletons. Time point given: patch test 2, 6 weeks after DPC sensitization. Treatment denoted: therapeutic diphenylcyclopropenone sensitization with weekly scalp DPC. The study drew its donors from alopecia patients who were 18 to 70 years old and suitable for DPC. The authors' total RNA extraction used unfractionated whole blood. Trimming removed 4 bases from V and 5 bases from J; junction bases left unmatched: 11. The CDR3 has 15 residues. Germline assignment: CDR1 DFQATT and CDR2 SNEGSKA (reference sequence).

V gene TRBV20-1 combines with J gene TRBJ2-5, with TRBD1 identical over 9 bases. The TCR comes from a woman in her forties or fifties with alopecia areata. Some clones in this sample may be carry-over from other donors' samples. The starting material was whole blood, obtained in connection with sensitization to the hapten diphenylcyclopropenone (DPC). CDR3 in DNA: TGCAGTGCTACGCCACAGGGGGCGAATTGGGAGACCCAGTACTTC. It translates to CSATPQGANWETQYF.